The 25 T cell receptor beta chains below come from one sample, sequenced in a study of yellow fever vaccine responses in identical twins. Each CDR3 protein gets one entry after TCRdb re-called the RT-PCR reads with MiXCR. This table has about 19,000 distinct CDR3 sequences, approximately 79% appearing once. Sequencing was performed on T cells from blood (PBMCs), unsorted or a sorted subset (not recorded which), taken before or after yellow fever vaccination (not recorded which). The receptors originated from a woman aged 18-35 years who received the yellow fever vaccine.

The table lists this clonotype with a few counts. The gene calls are TRBV2 and TRBJ2-1, with 12 bases fitting TRBD2. J was trimmed by 6 bases and V by 5 bases; bases with no gene match: 8. This CDR3 has 16 residues. CDR1 SNHLY and CDR2 FYNNEI come from the germline V gene. CDR3 sequence: CASSKLAGGLGNEQFF. CDR3 DNA sequence: TGTGCCAGCAGTAAACTAGCGGGAGGTCTGGGCAATGAGCAGTTCTTC.

V and J are TRBV6-5 and TRBJ2-1, with D hard to call. Germline V lookup: CDR1 MNHEY, CDR2 SVGAGI. This CDR3 is 13 amino acids long. The V end was cut by 0 bases, the J end by 6 bases, with 6 bases between. The CDR3 is CASSYSVLNEQFF. Here the CDR3 DNA reads TGTGCCAGCAGTTACTCGGTCCTCAATGAGCAGTTCTTC.

The chain links TRBV11-1 to TRBJ2-7; no reliable D call. The CDR3 length is 12 residues. V was pared by 1 base and J by 4 bases, with 5 bases between. Germline CDR1 reads SGHAT; CDR2 reads FQDESV (reference sequence). The CDR3 loop is CASSLGVYEQYV. DNA for the CDR3: TGTGCCAGCAGCTTAGGGGTGTACGAGCAGTACGTC.

By its share, this clonotype is medium-sized (0.01 to 0.1%). The V and J genes are TRBV7-6 and TRBJ1-1; D is undetermined. Germline V lookup: CDR1 SGHVS, CDR2 FNYEAQ. The CDR3 has 14 amino acids. Trimming shortened V by 1 base and J by 6 bases, and 12 bases separated the two germline ends. The CDR3 region has the DNA TGTGCCAGCAGCTTAGACGTCAGTACCCCTGAAGCTTTCTTT. Protein product: CASSLDVSTPEAFF.

This sequence joins TRBV20-1 and TRBJ2-5, with D possibly matching TRBD1 (6 bases). Germline values: CDR1 DFQATT, CDR2 SNEGSKA (reference sequence). The CDR3 has 13 amino acids. Trimming pared 0 bases from V and 5 bases from J, leaving 10 bases between. CDR3 region: CSARDIQGETQYF. In nucleotides, the CDR3 is TGCAGTGCTAGAGATATCCAGGGGGAGACCCAGTACTTC.

V gene TRBV18 combines with J gene TRBJ2-3, with TRBD2 as a possible D gene (6 bases). With 3 bases removed from V and 0 bases from J, the gap between germline ends came to 13 bases. From germline, CDR1 is KGHSH and CDR2 LQKENI. The CDR3 covers 16 residues. The CDR3: CASSPLTGTSTDTQYF. The CDR3 DNA reads TGTGCCAGCTCACCGCTAACCGGGACTAGCACAGATACGCAGTATTTT.

The V and J genes are TRBV5-6 and TRBJ2-1; 8 positions agree with TRBD2. Germline V gene lookup returns CDR1 SGHDT and CDR2 YYEEEE. The length of the CDR3 is 13 residues. V dropped 7 bases and J dropped 6; count of bases not matched to a gene: 6. CDR3 in amino acids: CASQGLVRNEQFF. The CDR3 DNA is TGTGCCAGCCAGGGACTAGTGCGCAATGAGCAGTTCTTC. Full variable domain (remainder filled in from reference TRBV5-6 and TRBJ2-1): DAGVTQSPTHLIKTRGQQVTLRCSPKSGHDTVSWYQQALGQGPQFIFQYYEEEERQRGNFPDRFSGHQFPNYSSELNVNALLLGDSALYLCASQGLVRNEQFFGPGTRLTVL.

This clonotype has just a few counts. This rearrangement joins TRBV4-2 to TRBJ1-1; D is possibly TRBD1 (5 bases). The CDR3 extends over 15 amino acids. Trimming left V 0 bases short and J 0 bases short, with 8 bases between. Per the germline V gene, CDR1 is LGHNA and CDR2 is YNFKEQ. CDR3 amino acids: CASSQETAMNTEAFF. Written as DNA, the CDR3 is TGTGCCAGCAGCCAAGAGACAGCAATGAACACTGAAGCTTTCTTT.

The chain couples TRBV18 to TRBJ2-7, with D maybe TRBD2 (6 bases). CDR3 length: 12 residues. The V gene's germline CDR1 is KGHSH and CDR2 LQKENI. The V gene lost 3 bases and the J gene lost 7 bases, with 10 bases spanning the gap. DNA of the CDR3: TGTGCCAGCTCACCCTGGAGGGGAGAGCAGTACTTC. Translated, it gives CASSPWRGEQYF. The entire variable domain, with the rest obtained from reference TRBV18 and TRBJ2-7, is as follows: NAGVMQNPRHLVRRRGQEARLRCSPMKGHSHVYWYRQLPEEGLKFMVYLQKENIIDESGMPKERFSAEFPKEGPSILRIQQVVRGDSAAYFCASSPWRGEQYFGPGTRLTVT.

V gene TRBV7-3 combines with J gene TRBJ2-3, with 7 nucleotides matching TRBD1. The CDR3 is 16 amino acids. Germline CDR1 SGHTA, CDR2 FQGTGA. J was trimmed by 0 bases and V by 0 bases; bases with no gene match: 3. The CDR3 protein is CASSLTRTGSTDTQYF. The CDR3 nucleotides read TGTGCCAGCAGCTTAACGAGGACAGGAAGCACAGATACGCAGTATTTT.

The chain's CDR3 is CASSMAATSTDTQYF. CDR3 in DNA: TGTGCCAGTAGTATGGCGGCTACTAGCACAGATACGCAGTATTTT. The chain links TRBV19 to TRBJ2-3; D gene uncertain. The CDR3 spans 15 residues. V shed 3 bases and J shed 0 bases, with 10 bases lying between them. Germline V gene lookup returns CDR1 LNHDA and CDR2 SQIVND (reference sequence).

V is TRBV13 and J is TRBJ2-2; D is perhaps TRBD2 (6 bases). Per the germline V gene, CDR1 is PRHDT and CDR2 is FYEKMQ (reference sequence). The CDR3 consists of 15 residues. Trimming took off 6 bases at V and 7 bases at J, with 18 bases between the two ends. The CDR3 region is CASRFSGEGGGELFF. In nucleotides, the CDR3 is TGTGCCAGCAGGTTCTCGGGAGAGGGTGGCGGGGAGCTGTTTTTT.

The gene calls are TRBV10-1 and TRBJ1-3; 9 nucleotides match TRBD1. Germline loops: CDR1 WNHNN, CDR2 SYGVQD (reference sequence). The V gene end was trimmed by 6 bases and the J gene end by 2 bases; junction bases not matched to a gene: 14. The CDR3 sequence is 18 residues long. CDR3 protein: CASSYSQGQGSTGNTIYF. The CDR3 nucleotides read TGCGCCAGCAGCTATTCTCAGGGACAGGGATCCACTGGAAACACCATATATTTT.

This chain connects TRBV11-1 to TRBJ2-1; TRBD1 is a possible D gene (5 bases). CDR3 size: 13 residues. CDR1 SGHAT and CDR2 FQDESV come from the germline V gene (reference sequence). The V end was cut by 1 base, the J end by 8 bases, with 9 bases between. CDR3 residues: CASSLESGHEQFF. The CDR3 DNA sequence: TGTGCCAGCAGCTTAGAATCAGGGCATGAGCAGTTCTTC.

The chain links TRBV7-6 to TRBJ2-2; 9 bases are a match to TRBD2. Germline V gene data show CDR1 as SGHVS and CDR2 as FNYEAQ. The trim removed 5 bases at V and 2 bases at J, leaving 6 bases unmatched. The CDR3 covers 16 residues. Here the CDR3 DNA reads TGTGCCAGCAGCCCAGCGGGGGGAGTTAACACCGGGGAGCTGTTTTTT. Translated, it gives CASSPAGGVNTGELFF.

This sequence joins TRBV19 and TRBJ2-2; D is uncertain. Germline assignment: CDR1 LNHDA and CDR2 SQIVND (reference sequence). The ends were cut back, 5 bases at V and 3 bases at J, with 13 bases in the middle. This CDR3 is 15 amino acids long. CDR3: CASSRLDTDTGELFF. CDR3 nucleotides: TGTGCCAGTAGTCGCCTTGACACGGACACCGGGGAGCTGTTTTTT.

This clonotype was counted between two and nine times. The V gene is TRBV29-1, the J gene TRBJ2-5; 8 bases map to TRBD1. Germline V gene sequence: CDR1 SQVTM, CDR2 ANQGSEA. The CDR3 covers 12 residues. After removal of 2 bases from V and 6 bases from J, the junction contained 2 bases not matched to a gene. The CDR3 nucleotides read TGCAGCGTTGAACAGGGGGCGAAGACCCAGTACTTC. This translates into CSVEQGAKTQYF.

This chain links TRBV7-8 with TRBJ2-2, with 9 bases identical to TRBD1. Per the germline V gene, CDR1 is SGHVS and CDR2 is FQNEAQ. The CDR3 contains 14 residues. Germline trimming cut 5 bases from V and 6 bases from J; bases unmatched to any gene: 4. CDR3 protein: CASSLGQGAGELFF. CDR3 bases: TGTGCCAGCAGCCTGGGACAGGGAGCCGGGGAGCTGTTTTTT.

V usage is TRBV4-1 and J usage is TRBJ1-1; D is unresolved. The CDR3 is made up of 13 amino acids. Germline V gene lookup returns CDR1 MGHRA and CDR2 YSYEKL. V lost 1 base and J lost 0, with 3 bases in between. The CDR3 coding sequence is TGCGCCAGCAGCCAAGGGATGAACACTGAAGCTTTCTTT. Its protein is CASSQGMNTEAFF.

The J gene is TRBJ2-7, the V gene TRBV28; maybe TRBD2 (6 bases). Looked up from germline, CDR1 is MDHEN and CDR2 is SYDVKM. V lost 11 bases to trimming and J lost 8 bases, with 13 bases between them. There are 10 residues in the CDR3. In DNA form, the CDR3 reads TGTGCCTGCGGGAATACGAAGCAGTACTTC. It translates to CACGNTKQYF.

The chain links TRBV5-1 to TRBJ1-1; tentative D call: TRBD1 (5 bases). V lost 0 bases, J lost 4 bases, and 13 bases lay in between. The germline V gene has CDR1 SGHRS and CDR2 YFSETQ. CDR3 length: 15 residues. CDR3 nucleotide sequence: TGCGCCAGCAGCTTGGACCCGGGGGTGGCCACTGAAGCTTTCTTT. Translating gives CASSLDPGVATEAFF.

This clonotype was found once. The V gene is TRBV20-1, the J gene TRBJ2-3; possibly TRBD1 for D (6 bases). The CDR3 has 15 residues. From germline, CDR1 is DFQATT and CDR2 SNEGSKA (reference sequence). V lost 0 bases, J lost 5 bases, and 15 bases lay in between. The CDR3 DNA follows: TGCAGTGCTAGAGAGGGGGCTAGCAGGCAAGATACGCAGTATTTT. Its translation is CSAREGASRQDTQYF.

This clonotype was observed a few times. The chain employs TRBV13 and TRBJ2-1, with no clear D. Trimming stripped 6 bases from V and 1 base from J, with 10 bases between. CDR3 size: 14 residues. The germline V gene has CDR1 PRHDT and CDR2 FYEKMQ (reference sequence). As DNA, the CDR3 is TGTGCCAGCAGTAAAAGAAGTTCCTACAATGAGCAGTTCTTC. Translating gives CASSKRSSYNEQFF. Supplemented by reference TRBV13 and TRBJ2-1, the full variable domain reads AAGVIQSPRHLIKEKRETATLKCYPIPRHDTVYWYQQGPGQDPQFLISFYEKMQSDKGSIPDRFSAQQFSDYHSELNMSSLELGDSALYFCASSKRSSYNEQFFGPGTRLTVL.

This rearrangement joins TRBV13 to TRBJ2-7; D possibly corresponds to TRBD1 (6 bases). Germline CDR1 and CDR2: PRHDT and FYEKMQ (reference sequence). CDR3 length equals 13 residues. V was pared by 5 bases and J by 2 bases, with 10 bases between. The CDR3 loop reads CASSKDRAYEQYF. In nucleotides, the CDR3 is TGTGCCAGCAGCAAGGACAGAGCCTACGAGCAGTACTTC.

This rearrangement joins TRBV20-1 to TRBJ1-2; D is unresolved. Germline V gives CDR1 DFQATT, CDR2 SNEGSKA (reference sequence). The CDR3 totals 13 residues. V lost 6 bases and J 0 bases, leaving 11 bases between the germline ends. CDR3 nucleotides: TGCAGTGCCTCACAGACTACTAACTATGGCTACACCTTC. Amino acid sequence: CSASQTTNYGYTF.